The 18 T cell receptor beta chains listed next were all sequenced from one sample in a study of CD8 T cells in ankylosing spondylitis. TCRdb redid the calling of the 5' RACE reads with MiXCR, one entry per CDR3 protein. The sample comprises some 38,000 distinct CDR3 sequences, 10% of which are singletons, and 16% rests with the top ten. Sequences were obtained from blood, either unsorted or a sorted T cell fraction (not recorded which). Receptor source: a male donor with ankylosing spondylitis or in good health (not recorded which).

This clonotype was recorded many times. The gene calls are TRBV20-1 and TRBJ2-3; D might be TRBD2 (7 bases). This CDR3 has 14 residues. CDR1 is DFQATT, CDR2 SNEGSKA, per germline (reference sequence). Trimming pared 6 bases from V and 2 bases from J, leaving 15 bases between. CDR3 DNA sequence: TGCAGTGCGTGGGGGGCGGGAGTCACAGATACGCAGTATTTT. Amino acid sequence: CSAWGAGVTDTQYF.

The DNA of the CDR3 is TGTGCCAGCAGCCATCGGGGCTCGTTGCAGTACTTC. This encodes CASSHRGSLQYF. The chain couples TRBV3-1 to TRBJ2-7, with D perhaps matching TRBD1 or TRBD2 (5 bases each). The V gene lost 3 bases and the J gene lost 9 bases, with 12 bases spanning the gap. Germline CDR1 reads LGHDT; CDR2 reads YNNKEL (reference sequence). This CDR3 is built from 12 residues.

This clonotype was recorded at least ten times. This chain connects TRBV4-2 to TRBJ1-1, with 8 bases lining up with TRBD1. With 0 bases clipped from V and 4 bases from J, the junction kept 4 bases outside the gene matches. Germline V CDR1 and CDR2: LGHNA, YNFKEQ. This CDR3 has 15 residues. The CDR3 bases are TGTGCCAGCAGCCAAGACAGGGGGCGCCTCACTGAAGCTTTCTTT. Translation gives CASSQDRGRLTEAFF.

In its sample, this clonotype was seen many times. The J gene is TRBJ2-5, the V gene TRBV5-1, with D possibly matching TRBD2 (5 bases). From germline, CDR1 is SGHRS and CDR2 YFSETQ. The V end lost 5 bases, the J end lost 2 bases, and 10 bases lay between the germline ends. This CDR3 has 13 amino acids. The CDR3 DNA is TGCGCCAGCAGACTGGGCGGGCAAGAGACCCAGTACTTC. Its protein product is CASRLGGQETQYF.

CDR3 DNA: TGTGCCAGCAGTAGGAGGGGGTGGGAGACCCAGTACTTC. Translating gives CASSRRGWETQYF. J is TRBJ2-5 and V is TRBV7-2; D tentatively reads TRBD1 or TRBD2 (6 bases each). The V and J ends lost 6 bases and 5 bases respectively, with 13 bases between them. CDR1 is SGHTA, CDR2 FQGNSA, per germline. The CDR3 covers 13 residues.

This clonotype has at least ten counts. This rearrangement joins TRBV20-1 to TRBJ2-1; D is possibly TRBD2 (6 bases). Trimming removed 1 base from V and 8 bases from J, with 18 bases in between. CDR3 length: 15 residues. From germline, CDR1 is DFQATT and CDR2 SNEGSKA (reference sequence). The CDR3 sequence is CSARGNSPSDHEQFF. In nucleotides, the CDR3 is TGCAGTGCTAGAGGCAACTCCCCTAGCGACCATGAGCAGTTCTTC.

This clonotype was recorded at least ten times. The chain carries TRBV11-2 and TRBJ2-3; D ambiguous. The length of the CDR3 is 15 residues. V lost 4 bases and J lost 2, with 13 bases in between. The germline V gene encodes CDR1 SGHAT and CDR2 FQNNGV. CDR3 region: CASSSQDPTTDTQYF. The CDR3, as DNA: TGTGCCAGCAGCTCGCAGGACCCAACCACAGATACGCAGTATTTT.

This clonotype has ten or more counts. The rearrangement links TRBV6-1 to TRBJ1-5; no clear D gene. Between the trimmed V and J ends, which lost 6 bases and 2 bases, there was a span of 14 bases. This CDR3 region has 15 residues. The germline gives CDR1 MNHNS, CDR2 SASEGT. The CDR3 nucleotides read TGTGCCAGCAGCCTACAGAGGGAGGGCAATCAGCCCCAGCATTTT. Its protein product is CASSLQREGNQPQHF.

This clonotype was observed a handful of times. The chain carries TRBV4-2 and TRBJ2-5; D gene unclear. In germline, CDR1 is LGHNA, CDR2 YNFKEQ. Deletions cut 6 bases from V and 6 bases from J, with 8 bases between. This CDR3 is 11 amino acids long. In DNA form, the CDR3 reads TGTGCCAGCAGAGTAGAAAAGACCCAGTACTTC. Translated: CASRVEKTQYF.

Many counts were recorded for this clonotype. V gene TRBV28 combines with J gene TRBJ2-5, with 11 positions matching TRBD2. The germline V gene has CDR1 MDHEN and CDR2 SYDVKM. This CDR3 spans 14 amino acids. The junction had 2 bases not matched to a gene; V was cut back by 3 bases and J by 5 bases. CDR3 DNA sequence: TGTGCCAGCAGTTTCCGACTAGCGGGGGAGACCCAGTACTTC. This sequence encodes CASSFRLAGETQYF.

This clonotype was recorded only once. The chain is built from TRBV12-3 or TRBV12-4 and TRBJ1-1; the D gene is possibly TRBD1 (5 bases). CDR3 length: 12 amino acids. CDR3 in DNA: TGTGTTAGCAGTGATACAGGAGCTGAAGCTTTCTTT. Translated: CVSSDTGAEAFF.

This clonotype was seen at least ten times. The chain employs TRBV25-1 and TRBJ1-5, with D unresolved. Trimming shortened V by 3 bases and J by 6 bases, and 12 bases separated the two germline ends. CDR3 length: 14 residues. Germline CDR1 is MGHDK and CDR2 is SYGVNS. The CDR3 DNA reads TGTGCCAGCAGTGAGAAGATCGGCTCTCAGCCCCAGCATTTT. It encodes CASSEKIGSQPQHF.

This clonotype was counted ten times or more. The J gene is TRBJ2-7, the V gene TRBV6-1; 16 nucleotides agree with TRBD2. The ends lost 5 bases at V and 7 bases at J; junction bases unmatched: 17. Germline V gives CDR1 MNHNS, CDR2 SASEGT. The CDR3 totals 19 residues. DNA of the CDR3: TGTGCCAGCAGTCGAACGGGGACTAGCGGGAGGGCCCAGGTAAAAGAGCAGTACTTC. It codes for CASSRTGTSGRAQVKEQYF.

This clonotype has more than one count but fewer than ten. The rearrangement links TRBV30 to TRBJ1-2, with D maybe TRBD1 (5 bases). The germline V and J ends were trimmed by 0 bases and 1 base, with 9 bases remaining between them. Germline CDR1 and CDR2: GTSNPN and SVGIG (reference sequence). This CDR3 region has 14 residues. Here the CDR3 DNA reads TGTGCCTGGAGTGTCTGGGGGGGTAACTATGGCTACACCTTC. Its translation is CAWSVWGGNYGYTF. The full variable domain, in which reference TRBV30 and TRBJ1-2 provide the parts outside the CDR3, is SQTIHQWPATLVQPVGSPLSLECTVEGTSNPNLYWYRQAAGRGLQLLFYSVGIGQISSEVPQNLSASRPQDRQFILSSKKLLLSDSGFYLCAWSVWGGNYGYTFGSGTRLTVV.

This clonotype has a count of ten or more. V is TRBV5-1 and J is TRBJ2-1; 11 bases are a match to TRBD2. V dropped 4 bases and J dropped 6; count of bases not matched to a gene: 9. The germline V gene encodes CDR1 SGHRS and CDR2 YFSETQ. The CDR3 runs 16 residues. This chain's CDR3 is CASSVTGLAVGNEQFF. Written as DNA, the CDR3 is TGCGCCAGCAGCGTTACGGGACTAGCGGTAGGCAATGAGCAGTTCTTC.

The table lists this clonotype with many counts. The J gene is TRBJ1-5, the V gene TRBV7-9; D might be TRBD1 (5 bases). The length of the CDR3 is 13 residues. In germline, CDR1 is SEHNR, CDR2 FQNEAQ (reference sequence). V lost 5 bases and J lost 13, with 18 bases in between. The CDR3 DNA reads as TGTGCCAGCAGCCGGGACTCACTAGGGGCTCAGCATTTT. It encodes CASSRDSLGAQHF.

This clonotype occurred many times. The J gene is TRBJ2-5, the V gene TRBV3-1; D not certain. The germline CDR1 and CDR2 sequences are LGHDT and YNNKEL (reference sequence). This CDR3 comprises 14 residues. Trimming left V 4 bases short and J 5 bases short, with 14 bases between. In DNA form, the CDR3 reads TGTGCCAGCAGCCTAAGGGATTCTTTGGAGACCCAGTACTTC. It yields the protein CASSLRDSLETQYF.

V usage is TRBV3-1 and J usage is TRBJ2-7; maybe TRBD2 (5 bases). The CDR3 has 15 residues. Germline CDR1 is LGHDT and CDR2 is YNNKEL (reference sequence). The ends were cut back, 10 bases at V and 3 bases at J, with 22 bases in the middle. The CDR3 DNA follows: TGTGCCACCTCCCAAGATCTAAGCGACTACTACGAGCAGTACTTC. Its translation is CATSQDLSDYYEQYF.